The clone carrying this T cell receptor delta chain was counted only a few times. Antigen specificity is unknown. The amino acid sequence in TCRdb belongs to a much larger clone and departs from this DNA's translation at residue 4, likely a sequencing read error; the sequence shown is translated from the DNA. CDR1 and CDR2 (germline): GEAIGNYY, EKD. The CDR3 sequence is 18 residues long. These data are taken from a study of γδ T cells in repeated Plasmodium falciparum infection. On the study more broadly: Donors were malaria-exposed Malian children or age- and gender-matched Australian children. Malian gammadelta TCRs were studied during no-transmission periods and across acute malaria episodes. General study findings and limits: Vdelta2-negative gammadelta repertoires appeared less diverse and less shared in Malian than Australian children.

TCRdb re-called clones from the multiplex PCR reads via CATT. Of 80,000 to 95,000 delta-chain clones listed, almost 1.5% are singletons. Flow sorting of PBMC yielded separate Vgamma9/Vdelta2+ and Vdelta2-negative gammadelta T cell populations for bulk repertoire analysis. This receptor was identified in a pool of human donors (malaria-infected and uninfected, not separated). Sequenced sample: gamma-delta T cells from blood. The chain couples TRDV2 to TRDJ2; TRDD3 matches 8 bases. TCRdb lists no J gene, so it was determined here by aligning the DNA to germline. In DNA form, the CDR3 reads TGTGCCTGTGGCACCTTACTGGGGGCTAACTCTTTGACAGCACAACTCTTCTTT. Translation: CACGTLLGANSLTAQLFF.